This TCR beta chain was retrieved from a study of blood T cell repertoires in COVID-19 (dated by TCRdb to 2020 to 2022). Describing the broader study: Collaborator samples came from the United States, Italy and Spain and covered acute and convalescent phases of COVID-19. The sample metadata nearly always contained a de-identified subject ID, COVID-19 status, age in years and sex. The repertoires were made available in a free public database intended to serve as a resource for research on the immune response to SARS-CoV-2. The samples were drawn from two sources: the first 160 participants of the ongoing ImmuneRACE study, and 1,000 to 1,500 subjects contributed by 6 global collaborators. Deeply sampled blood TCRbeta repertoires from subjects exposed to, actively infected with, or recovered from COVID-19 were included in the dataset. Where available, HLA class I and class II types were obtained from metadata supplied by the sample provider rather than from assay-based typing. The material from the prospective study consisted of cDNA or gDNA derived from T cells, B-cell-depleted T cells, or PBMCs.

Worth noting for this clone: The target of this receptor is not known. No quality values exist for individual bases; no much larger clone is one base distant.

In Seattle, one collaborating source enrolled patients while the infection was active and tracked those patients longitudinally over the course of disease. Each collaborating institution followed its own protocols to collect whole blood in K2EDTA tubes. For TCRbeta analysis, collaborators shipped samples in one of three forms: frozen whole blood, isolated PBMCs, or DNA extracted from either of those sample types. The immunoSEQ Assay, a bias-controlled multiplex PCR, was used to amplify TCRbeta CDR3 regions from genomic DNA. The study's own analysis went as follows. Nucleated cell counts per sample were estimated from amplification of reference gene primers within the assay. To quantify the absolute abundance of each unique TCRbeta CDR3 rearrangement, sequence reads were collapsed and filtered. Productive Simpson clonality was computed per sample as the square root of Simpson's diversity index over productive rearrangements. The clones in this table, taken by TCRdb from immuneACCESS, are in-frame only. Not every clone is retained; where verified, under half of the shortfall comes from an unresolved V gene, and the cause of the rest is unknown. V, J and clone size were drawn from that table, and D and trimming were deduced from the DNA. This sample has about 300,000 clones in its table, and nearly 90% of those were observed once. The top ten constitute approximately 1.8% of the sample.

The paper as a whole reports these results and caveats: Clinical and demographic metadata were provided uncurated, with the amount varying by source and participant.

Including the terminal cysteine and phenylalanine, the CDR3 comprises 14 residues. This entry keeps only the CDR3 DNA: 42 bases, framed from base 1. The germline V gene sets CDR1 to MNHEY and CDR2 to SVGAGI. Relative to germline, V is 2 bases shorter and J is 9 bases shorter, with 11 bases between their ends. The chain is assembled from TRBV6-5 and TRBJ1-6, with a weak D call of TRBD1 (6 bases match). The sequence was collected from a woman aged 25 to 39 with COVID-19, enrolled during active disease. The specimen was peripheral blood. The DNA is TGTGCCAGCAGTTACCAGAGCAGGGGTTCACCCCTCCACTTT. This encodes CASSYQSRGSPLHF.